The next 12 T cell receptor beta chains were all read from a single sample in a study of Graves' ophthalmopathy and Graves' hyperthyroidism. RNA transcripts were the source from which TCR beta CDR3 regions were amplified. The authors performed first-round RT-PCR with HTBI primers and then a second-round multiplex PCR. TCRdb independently ran MiXCR on the multiplex PCR reads; one entry per CDR3 protein. The repertoire holds 400,000 or so distinct CDR3 sequences, with about 18% as singletons. The sequenced sample consisted of peripheral blood. These receptors came from an adult woman with stable Graves' hyperthyroidism.

This clonotype appeared many times. This rearrangement joins TRBV24-1 to TRBJ1-1; D remains ambiguous. Trimming shortened V by 6 bases and J by 0 bases, and 10 bases separated the two germline ends. Germline V lookup: CDR1 KGHDR, CDR2 SFDVKD. CDR3 length: 14 amino acids. This CDR3 is CATSRGGMNTEAFF. CDR3 sequence (DNA): TGTGCCACCAGTCGGGGTGGAATGAACACTGAAGCTTTCTTT.

The table lists this clonotype with a few counts. The CDR3 bases are TGCAGAAAACTGGGACAGTCTGGGGCCAACGTCCTGACTTTC. Its protein is CRKLGQSGANVLTF. This chain uses TRBV20-1 with TRBJ2-6; TRBD1 agrees at 7 bases. This CDR3 contains 14 residues. The germline CDR1 and CDR2 sequences are DFQATT and SNEGSKA (reference sequence).

The sample holds many counts of this clonotype. Here the CDR3 DNA reads TGTGCCACCAGCAGAGAAGGGACAGGGAGGGAGACCCAGTACTTC. It encodes CATSREGTGRETQYF. V gene TRBV15 combines with J gene TRBJ2-5; 9 nucleotides align to TRBD1. CDR1 and CDR2 (germline): LNHNV, YYDKDF (reference sequence). The CDR3 length is 15 residues. Trimming took 0 bases from V and 5 from J; bases not matched to a gene: 4.

This clonotype was counted only a few times. Germline is not matched at one junction end, which may reflect a read error. The V call is TRBV5-5, the J call TRBJ2-7; D is perhaps TRBD1 or TRBD2 (5 bases each). Germline CDR1 SGHKS, CDR2 YYEKEE (reference sequence). The CDR3 is 15 amino acids. The CDR3 is CTSSLAGTSSYEQYF. CDR3 DNA: TGTACCAGCAGTTTAGCCGGGACCAGCTCCTACGAGCAGTACTTC.

Ten or more counts support this clonotype. This chain connects TRBV20-1 to TRBJ2-5, with 11 bases matching TRBD2. There are 13 residues in the CDR3. CDR1 is DFQATT and CDR2 is SNEGSKA in the germline V gene (reference sequence). V shed 5 bases and J 1 base; nucleotides not matched to a gene: 0. CDR3 loop: CSAGTSGQETQYF. The DNA for the CDR3 is TGCAGTGCTGGGACTAGCGGCCAAGAGACCCAGTACTTC.

This clonotype was observed many times. The V gene is TRBV28, the J gene TRBJ1-1, with D possibly matching TRBD1 (5 bases). CDR3 size: 15 residues. Trimming stripped 3 bases from V and 1 base from J, with 12 bases between. The germline V gene has CDR1 MDHEN and CDR2 SYDVKM. Written as DNA, the CDR3 is TGTGCCAGCAGTTTTGAGGGACTCGGGAACACTGAAGCTTTCTTT. This encodes CASSFEGLGNTEAFF.

As regards this clonotype: One junction end does not reproduce the germline sequence, and a read error may be involved. The rearrangement uses TRBV7-3 and TRBJ2-7, with TRBD2 matching over 7 bases. The CDR3 contains 13 residues. Germline-derived CDR1 and CDR2 are SGHTA and FQGTGA. CDR3 region: CASSLGGIDEQCF. The CDR3 DNA sequence: TGTGCCAGCAGCTTGGGGGGGATCGACGAGCAGTGCTTC.

This clonotype was seen ten or more times. The chain employs TRBV27 and TRBJ1-6, with 12 bases fitting TRBD1. Germline CDR1 and CDR2: MNHEY and SMNVEV (reference sequence). V was clipped by 3 bases and J by 7 bases; unmatched bases: 25. The CDR3 runs 23 residues. CDR3 amino acids: CASSLTVPPPGQGALGGNSPLHF. DNA for the CDR3: TGTGCCAGCAGTTTGACTGTCCCGCCGCCGGGACAGGGGGCTCTGGGGGGAAATTCACCCCTCCACTTT.

This clonotype was seen at least ten times. The rearrangement uses TRBV4-1 and TRBJ2-7, with 8 bases aligning to TRBD2. This CDR3 comprises 14 residues. Germline V lookup: CDR1 MGHRA, CDR2 YSYEKL. Trimming cost V 5 bases and J 6 bases; bases outside gene matches: 9. The CDR3 coding sequence is TGCGCCAGCAGCTACTCCGGGACTAGGAGCGAGCAGTACTTC. This gives the protein CASSYSGTRSEQYF.

V gene TRBV6-2 or TRBV6-3 combines with J gene TRBJ2-1; no clear D. This CDR3 has 14 residues. V shed 2 bases and J shed 0 bases, with 5 bases lying between them. The germline V gene encodes CDR1 MNHEY and CDR2 SVGEGT. CDR3 bases: TGTGCCAGCAGTTACAGGGACTCCTACAATGAGCAGTTCTTC. Its translation: CASSYRDSYNEQFF.

This clonotype was picked up a small number of times. The V gene is TRBV28, the J gene TRBJ2-3; 7 bases are a match to TRBD2. This CDR3 comprises 14 residues. Germline V gives CDR1 MDHEN, CDR2 SYDVKM. V trimming: 3 bases; J trimming: 10 bases; junction bases outside the gene matches: 10. The CDR3 spells CASSFPGGINSQYF. DNA of the CDR3: TGTGCCAGCAGTTTTCCGGGAGGAATAAATTCGCAGTATTTT.

This clonotype has ten or more counts. This chain uses TRBV15 with TRBJ1-2, with D maybe TRBD1 (5 bases). Between the trimmed V and J ends, which lost 5 bases and 4 bases, there was a span of 17 bases. The length of the CDR3 is 15 residues. Germline V CDR1 and CDR2: LNHNV, YYDKDF (reference sequence). DNA of the CDR3: TGTGCCACCAGCGGGAGGAAGGGACCGCTCTATGGCTACACCTTC. It specifies CATSGRKGPLYGYTF.